Listed here are 7 T cell receptor beta chains from one sample, sequenced in a study of cytomegalovirus exposure and HLA in healthy donors. PCR used 60 Vbeta primers and 13 Jbeta primers. Only in-frame clones appear in the TCRdb table, and some are missing; sequencing was by immunoSEQ multiplex PCR. Here the sample spans about 130,000 clones, 75% to 85% being singletons. Source material: PBMCs. The receptors were sampled from a male donor in good health and CMV-seronegative.

As DNA, the CDR3 is TGTGCCACCAGCAGAGATCCCGCCCGGGGAGCGGGGGGGCCTGCAGATACGCAGTATTTT. This sequence encodes CATSRDPARGAGGPADTQYF. This sequence joins TRBV15 and TRBJ2-3, with 10 bases matching TRBD2. The CDR3 runs to 20 residues. Germline CDR1 reads LNHNV; CDR2 reads YYDKDF (reference sequence). With 0 bases clipped from V and 4 bases from J, the junction kept 16 bases outside the gene matches.

J is TRBJ1-2 and V is TRBV28; maybe TRBD1 (6 bases). This CDR3 is 13 amino acids long. Per the germline V gene, CDR1 is MDHEN and CDR2 is SYDVKM. Trimming removed 8 bases from V and 4 bases from J, with 14 bases in between. The CDR3 region is CASQYGQIYGYTF. Written as DNA, the CDR3 is TGTGCCAGCCAGTACGGACAGATCTATGGCTACACCTTC.

This clone was detected only once. V gene TRBV9 combines with J gene TRBJ2-7; D may be TRBD1 (6 bases). Trimming removed 4 bases from V and 4 bases from J, with 18 bases in between. This CDR3 comprises 15 residues. The germline V gene encodes CDR1 SGDLS and CDR2 YYNGEE. The DNA for the CDR3 is TGTGCCAGCAGCAGAGGAGATCGGGGACAATACGAGCAGTACTTC. It specifies CASSRGDRGQYEQYF.

This clone was recorded once. The V and J genes are TRBV5-5 and TRBJ2-1; a weak D match, TRBD2 (5 bases). The CDR3 runs to 14 residues. Trimming left V 4 bases short and J 4 bases short, with 12 bases between. Germline V gene data show CDR1 as SGHKS and CDR2 as YYEKEE (reference sequence). CDR3 sequence (DNA): TGTGCCAGCAGCACACGGACTGCATACAATGAGCAGTTCTTC. Its translation is CASSTRTAYNEQFF.

The chain couples TRBV5-1 to TRBJ1-2; D unclear. Per the germline V gene, CDR1 is SGHRS and CDR2 is YFSETQ. The CDR3 loop spans 14 amino acids. With 0 bases removed from V and 0 bases from J, the gap between germline ends came to 6 bases. The CDR3 DNA sequence: TGCGCCAGCAGCTTGGGACTATCTAACTATGGCTACACCTTC. Protein sequence: CASSLGLSNYGYTF. Full variable domain (missing parts from reference TRBV5-1 and TRBJ1-2): KAGVTQTPRYLIKTRGQQVTLSCSPISGHRSVSWYQQTPGQGLQFLFEYFSETQRNKGNFPGRFSGRQFSNSRSEMNVSTLELGDSALYLCASSLGLSNYGYTFGSGTRLTVV.

The V gene is TRBV5-1, the J gene TRBJ2-5, with 9 positions matching TRBD1. This CDR3 is built from 15 residues. Germline V lookup: CDR1 SGHRS, CDR2 YFSETQ. The ends lost 4 bases at V and 5 bases at J; junction bases unmatched: 9. CDR3 nucleotides: TGCGCCAGCAGCCAAGAGGGACAGGGCGGGGAGACCCAGTACTTC. Amino acids: CASSQEGQGGETQYF.

The V call is TRBV9, the J call TRBJ2-5, with 8 bases lining up with TRBD2. The junction had 5 bases not matched to a gene; V was cut back by 5 bases and J by 2 bases. The CDR3 consists of 14 residues. CDR1 SGDLS and CDR2 YYNGEE come from the germline V gene. CDR3 bases: TGTGCCAGCAGTACCGGGGGGGGGCAAGAGACCCAGTACTTC. It is translated as CASSTGGGQETQYF.